The rows below give T cell receptor beta chains drawn from one sample of a study of cytomegalovirus exposure and HLA in healthy donors. Produced via immunoSEQ multiplex PCR; TCRdb's table is partial and in-frame only. The sample carries under 150,000 clones, about 80% recorded once. Material: PBMCs. These receptors came from a male donor in good health and CMV-seronegative. CDR3s include the opening cysteine and the closing phenylalanine or tryptophan. D genes are given only for firm matches. The size of a clone is reported for some rows only, either as once, few or many, or as a class for expanded clones.

- | TRBJ1-1 | TRBV6-5 | TRBD1 | TGTGCCAGCAGTTACCGGACAGGACTGAACACTGAAGCTTTCTTT | CASSYRTGLNTEAFF
- | TRBJ1-2 | TRBV5-6 | TRBD1 | TGTGCCAGCAGCGGAAGACAGGGGAACTATGGCTACACCTTC | CASSGRQGNYGYTF
- | TRBJ2-2 | TRBV7-9 | - | TGTGCCAGCAGCTTAGTTACAAACACCGGGGAGCTGTTTTTT | CASSLVTNTGELFF
- | TRBJ1-2 | TRBV6-5 | TRBD1 | TGTGCCAGCAGTTACTCGTACCGGGACAGCCTATATGGCTACACCTTC | CASSYSYRDSLYGYTF
- | TRBJ1-1 | TRBV5-1 | TRBD1 | TGCGCCAGCAGCTTTGCCCGGGACAGCCAAGAGAACACTGAAGCTTTCTTT | CASSFARDSQENTEAFF
- | TRBJ1-6 | TRBV7-6 | TRBD1 | TGTGCCAGCAGAAGCACAGGGGGCAATTCACCCCTCCACTTT | CASRSTGGNSPLHF
- | TRBJ1-2 | TRBV29-1 | - | TGCAGCGTTGAAGGAGGACAGCTGCAGGGCTACACCTTC | CSVEGGQLQGYTF
- | TRBJ2-7 | TRBV30 | - | TGTGCCTGGAGTTTTACCCAGGGCGAGCAGTACTTC | CAWSFTQGEQYF
- | TRBJ1-1 | TRBV2 | - | TGTGCCAGCAGCGTGTACACTGAAGCTTTCTTT | CASSVYTEAFF
once | TRBJ1-2 | TRBV2 | - | TGTGCCAGCAGTGAAGCGCGAACTGATGGCTACACCTTC | CASSEARTDGYTF
- | TRBJ1-4 | TRBV4-2 | TRBD1 | TGTGCCAGCAGCCAAACCTACGGGACAGGGAGTAAAGGGGATGAAAAACTGTTTTTT | CASSQTYGTGSKGDEKLFF
- | TRBJ1-1 | TRBV7-6 | - | TGTGCCAGCAGCTTACCTCTCGGGGTGAACACTGAAGCTTTCTTT | CASSLPLGVNTEAFF
- | TRBJ2-3 | TRBV30 | TRBD2 | TGTGCCTGGAGTCCCGGGGGGGGGAGCACAGATACGCAGTATTTT | CAWSPGGGSTDTQYF
- | TRBJ2-7 | TRBV7-2 | - | TGTGCCAGCAGCTTAGTTTTCTCCGGGTCCTACGAGCAGTACTTC | CASSLVFSGSYEQYF
- | TRBJ2-7 | TRBV27 | TRBD1 | TGTGCCAGCAGTTCTCAGGGGGCGCGGGTTTATTCCTACGAGCAGTACTTC | CASSSQGARVYSYEQYF
- | TRBJ2-1 | TRBV4-1 | - | TGCGCCAGCAGCCAAGTTGAGCGAAGAAGCTCCTACAATGAGCAGTTCTTC | CASSQVERRSSYNEQFF
- | TRBJ1-4 | TRBV6-6 | - | TGTGCCAGCAGCCTCGCGTCGGGGGGTCCAAGTGAAAAACTGTTTTTT | CASSLASGGPSEKLFF
- | TRBJ1-1 | TRBV28 | - | TGTGCCAGCAGCCCAAGGCGCCCGGGGGGGAACACTGAAGCTTTCTTT | CASSPRRPGGNTEAFF
few | TRBJ1-5 | TRBV6-1 | TRBD1 | TGTGCCAGCAGTCTCCGGACAGGGAAATATCAGCCCCAGCATTTT | CASSLRTGKYQPQHF
- | TRBJ1-1 | TRBV7-2 | - | TGTGCCAGCAGCTTATGGGGGCGAGTTGAAGCTTTCTTT | CASSLWGRVEAFF
- | TRBJ2-2 | TRBV6-1 | TRBD1 | TGTGCCAGCAGTGCGGGACAGGGGGCTCACGGGGAGCTGTTTTTT | CASSAGQGAHGELFF
- | TRBJ2-5 | TRBV7-9 | - | TGTGCCAGCAGGAAAGAGGGCAGTGGAGAGACCCAGTACTTC | CASRKEGSGETQYF
- | TRBJ1-1 | TRBV5-1 | - | TGCGCCAGCAGCTCGGGTGGAATCGACGACACTGAAGCTTTCTTT | CASSSGGIDDTEAFF
- | TRBJ2-3 | TRBV28 | TRBD2 | TGTGCCAGCAATATAGCGGGGGGCACAGATACGCAGTATTTT | CASNIAGGTDTQYF
- | TRBJ2-4 | TRBV5-6 | - | TGTGCCAGCAGCTTGGTTCGGGAAGCCAAAAACATTCAGTACTTC | CASSLVREAKNIQYF
once | TRBJ1-3 | TRBV6-6 | TRBD1 | TGTGCCAGCAGCCTTGGGACAGGGGGAAACACCATATATTTT | CASSLGTGGNTIYF
- | TRBJ2-3 | TRBV7-3 | - | TGTGCCAGCAGCTTATTCCAAGATACGCAGTATTTT | CASSLFQDTQYF
- | TRBJ2-3 | TRBV7-2 | TRBD2 | TGTGCCAGCGGCTTGGTGGGCGGGGGGCGTTCAGATACGCAGTATTTT | CASGLVGGGRSDTQYF
- | TRBJ1-2 | TRBV28 | TRBD1 | TGTGCCAGCATAGGGACAGGGAATGGCTACACCTTC | CASIGTGNGYTF
- | TRBJ2-1 | TRBV11-3 | - | TGTGCCAGCAGCACCGCGACAGGTACAAGCTCCTACAATGAGCAGTTCTTC | CASSTATGTSSYNEQFF
- | TRBJ1-1 | TRBV25-1 | - | TGTGCCAGCAGTAACTCACAGGTGAACACTGAAGCTTTCTTT | CASSNSQVNTEAFF
- | TRBJ2-2 | TRBV18 | - | TGTGCCAGCTCACCGACTAGGGCCGGGGAGCTGTTTTTT | CASSPTRAGELFF
- | TRBJ2-1 | TRBV6-5 | TRBD1 | TGTGCCAGCAGCATGGACAGGGGCTCCTACAATGAGCAGTTCTTC | CASSMDRGSYNEQFF
- | TRBJ1-4 | TRBV5-1 | TRBD1 | TGCGCCAGCAGCTCGCTACCAGGGGGGACAACTAATGAAAAACTGTTTTTT | CASSSLPGGTTNEKLFF
- | TRBJ1-4 | TRBV7-9 | TRBD1 | TGTGCCAGCACCGGGACAGCTAATGAAAAACTGTTTTTT | CASTGTANEKLFF
- | TRBJ2-5 | TRBV5-8 | TRBD2 | TGTGCCAGCAGCCCGGGACTAGCGGGTCAAGAGACCCAGTACTTC | CASSPGLAGQETQYF
- | TRBJ2-7 | TRBV6-1 | - | TGTTCCAAGCAGAAGGCGGCATACGAGCAGTACTTC | CSKQKAAYEQYF
- | TRBJ1-4 | TRBV5-1 | TRBD1 | TGCGCCAGCAGCCCAGAGGGGACAGTAGCTAATGAAAAACTGTTTTTT | CASSPEGTVANEKLFF
- | TRBJ1-6 | TRBV5-5 | TRBD1 | TGTGCCAGCAGCTCCCTTCCGGGACAGATTAATTCACCCCTCCACTTT | CASSSLPGQINSPLHF
- | TRBJ1-1 | TRBV7-2 | TRBD1 | TGTGCCAGCAGCCGACAGGGGGTTTCCCTTGAAGCTTTCTTT | CASSRQGVSLEAFF
- | TRBJ1-2 | TRBV7-2 | - | TGTGCCAGCAGCTTAGGGTACGGAAGGGAGTATGGCTACACCTTC | CASSLGYGREYGYTF
- | TRBJ2-7 | TRBV5-6 | TRBD1 | TGTGCCAGCAGCTTGCCCCCCCCGGGCCAGGGGGACCACGAGCAGTACTTC | CASSLPPPGQGDHEQYF
- | TRBJ2-7 | TRBV18 | TRBD1 | TGTGCCAGCTCCCCCGGGACAGGGCCTAGGGAGCAGTACTTC | CASSPGTGPREQYF
- | TRBJ1-2 | TRBV5-4 | - | TGTGCCAGCAGCCCCGACAGGAACTATGGCTACACCTTC | CASSPDRNYGYTF
few | TRBJ2-3 | TRBV11-3 | - | TGTGCCAGCAGCCGCGGGGTCACAGATACGCAGTATTTT | CASSRGVTDTQYF
- | TRBJ2-3 | TRBV7-9 | - | TGTGCCAGCAGCTTAATAAGGGGTGGGACAGATACGCAGTATTTT | CASSLIRGGTDTQYF
- | TRBJ2-7 | TRBV11-2 | - | TGTGCCAGCAGCTTTACAGGGGGGGGATTTGGCGAGCAGTACTTC | CASSFTGGGFGEQYF
- | TRBJ2-1 | TRBV7-9 | TRBD2 | TGTGCCAGCAGCTCGTGGGCTAGCGGGGGGGGTGAGCAGTTCTTC | CASSSWASGGGEQFF
- | TRBJ1-2 | TRBV5-1 | TRBD1 | TGCGCCAGCAGCAGAGCCGGGACAGACCATTATGGCTACACCTTC | CASSRAGTDHYGYTF
- | TRBJ1-2 | TRBV30 | TRBD1 | TGTGCCTGTGAGACAGGGGATGGCTACACCTTC | CACETGDGYTF
- | TRBJ2-5 | TRBV7-8 | TRBD2 | TGTGCCAGCAGCTTAGCGCGGGTAGCGGGGGGTCAAGAGACCCAGTACTTC | CASSLARVAGGQETQYF
few | TRBJ1-5 | TRBV6-5 | - | TGTGCCAGCAGGCCTCAGGGGTTCAATCAGCCCCAGCATTTT | CASRPQGFNQPQHF
once | TRBJ2-1 | TRBV7-9 | TRBD2 | TGTGCCAGCAGCCCCCGCCCTAGCGGACCCCGCAATGAGCAGTTCTTC | CASSPRPSGPRNEQFF
- | TRBJ1-5 | TRBV9 | - | TGTGCCAGCAGCGTCGGGAGTAGCAATCAGCCCCAGCATTTT | CASSVGSSNQPQHF
- | TRBJ2-7 | TRBV5-6 | - | TGTGCCAGCAGCCCCGCGTTGGAGGCGTCCTACGAGCAGTACTTC | CASSPALEASYEQYF
- | TRBJ1-1 | TRBV18 | - | TGTGCCAGCTCACCAGTTCCGGGGGGGACTGAAGCTTTCTTT | CASSPVPGGTEAFF
few | TRBJ2-7 | TRBV30 | - | TGTGCCTGGAGTGTCGGGAGCTCCTACGAGCAGTACTTC | CAWSVGSSYEQYF
- | TRBJ1-6 | TRBV2 | - | TGTGCCAGCAGTGAGACTCTCTATAATTCACCCCTCCACTTT | CASSETLYNSPLHF
- | TRBJ1-3 | TRBV4-1 | - | TGCGCCAGCAGCCCCCCCGGGACACTCCCGGGAAACACCATATATTTT | CASSPPGTLPGNTIYF
once | TRBJ2-4 | TRBV11-2 | - | TGTGCCAGCAGCTTAGTAGGTGGAGGCGGGGTTACAGCCAAAAACATTCAGTACTTC | CASSLVGGGGVTAKNIQYF